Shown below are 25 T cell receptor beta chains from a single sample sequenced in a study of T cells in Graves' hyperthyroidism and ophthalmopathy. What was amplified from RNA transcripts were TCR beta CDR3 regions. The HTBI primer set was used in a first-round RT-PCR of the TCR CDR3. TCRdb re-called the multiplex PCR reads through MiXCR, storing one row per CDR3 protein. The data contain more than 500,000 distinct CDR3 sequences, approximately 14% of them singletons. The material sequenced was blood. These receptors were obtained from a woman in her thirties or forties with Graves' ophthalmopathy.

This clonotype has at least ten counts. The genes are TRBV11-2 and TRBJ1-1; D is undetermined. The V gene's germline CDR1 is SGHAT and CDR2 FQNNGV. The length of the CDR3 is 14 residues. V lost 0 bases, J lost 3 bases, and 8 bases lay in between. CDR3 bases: TGTGCCAGCAGCTTAGATCTCCGGGACACTGAAGCTTTCTTT. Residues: CASSLDLRDTEAFF.

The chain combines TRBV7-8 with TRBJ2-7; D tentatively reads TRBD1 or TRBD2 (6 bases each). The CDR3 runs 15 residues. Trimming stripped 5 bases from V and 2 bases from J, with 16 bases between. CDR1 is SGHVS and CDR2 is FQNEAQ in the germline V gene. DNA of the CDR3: TGTGCCAGCAGCGAGGGGGACTTCCTTACCTACGAGCAGTACTTC. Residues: CASSEGDFLTYEQYF.

This chain's CDR3 is CASSFRSEAFF. CDR3 nucleotides: TGTGCCAGCAGCTTTCGATCTGAAGCTTTCTTT. The gene calls are TRBV7-9 and TRBJ1-1, with D unresolved. This CDR3 contains 11 residues. Looked up from germline, CDR1 is SEHNR and CDR2 is FQNEAQ (reference sequence). V was clipped by 3 bases and J by 6 bases, with 5 bases between them.

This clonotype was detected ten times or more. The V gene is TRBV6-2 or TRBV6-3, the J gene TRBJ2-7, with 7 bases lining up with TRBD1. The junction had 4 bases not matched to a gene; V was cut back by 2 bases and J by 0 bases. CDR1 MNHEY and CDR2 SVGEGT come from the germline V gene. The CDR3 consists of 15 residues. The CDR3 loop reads CASSYRRGSSYEQYF. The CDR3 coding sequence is TGTGCCAGCAGTTACCGCAGGGGGAGCTCCTACGAGCAGTACTTC.

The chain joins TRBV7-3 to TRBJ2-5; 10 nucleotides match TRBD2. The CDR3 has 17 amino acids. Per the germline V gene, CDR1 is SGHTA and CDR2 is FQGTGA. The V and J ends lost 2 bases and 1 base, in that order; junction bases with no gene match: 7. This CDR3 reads CASSLWGSGGLQETQYF. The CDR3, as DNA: TGTGCCAGCAGCTTATGGGGTAGCGGGGGGCTCCAAGAGACCCAGTACTTC.

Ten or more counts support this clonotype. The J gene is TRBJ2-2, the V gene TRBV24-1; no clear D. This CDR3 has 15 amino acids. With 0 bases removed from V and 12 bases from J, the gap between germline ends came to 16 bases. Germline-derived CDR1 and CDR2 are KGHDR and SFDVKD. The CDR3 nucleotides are TGTGCCACCAGTGATTTGAATCCGACGGGTGATCAGCTGTTTTTT. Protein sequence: CATSDLNPTGDQLFF.

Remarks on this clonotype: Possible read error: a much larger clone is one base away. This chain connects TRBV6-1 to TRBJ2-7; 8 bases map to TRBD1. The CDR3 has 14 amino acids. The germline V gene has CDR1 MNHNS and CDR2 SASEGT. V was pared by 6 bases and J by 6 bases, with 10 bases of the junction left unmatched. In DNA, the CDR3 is TGTGCCAGCAGCACCGGGACAGGATGGGCCGAGCAGTACTTC. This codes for CASSTGTGWAEQYF.

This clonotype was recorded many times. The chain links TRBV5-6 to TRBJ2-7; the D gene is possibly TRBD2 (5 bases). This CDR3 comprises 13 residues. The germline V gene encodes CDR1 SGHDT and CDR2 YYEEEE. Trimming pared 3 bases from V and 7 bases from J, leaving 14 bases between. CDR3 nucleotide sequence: TGTGCCAGCAGCTCGATCCGGGGAGCAGAGCAGTACTTC. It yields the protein CASSSIRGAEQYF.

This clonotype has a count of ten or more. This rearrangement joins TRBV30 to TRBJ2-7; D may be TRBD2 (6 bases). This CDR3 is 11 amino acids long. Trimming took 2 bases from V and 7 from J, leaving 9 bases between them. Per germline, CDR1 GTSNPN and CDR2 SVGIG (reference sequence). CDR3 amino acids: CAWSWGVEQYF. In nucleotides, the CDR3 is TGTGCCTGGAGTTGGGGGGTTGAGCAGTACTTC.

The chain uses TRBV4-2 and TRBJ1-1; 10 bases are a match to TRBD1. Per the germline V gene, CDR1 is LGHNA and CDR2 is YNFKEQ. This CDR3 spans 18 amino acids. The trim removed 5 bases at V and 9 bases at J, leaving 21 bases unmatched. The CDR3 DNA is TGTGCCAGCAGCGCTCGAGCCGGGACAGGGGACGACCGAGTTAAAGCTTTCTTT. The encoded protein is CASSARAGTGDDRVKAFF.

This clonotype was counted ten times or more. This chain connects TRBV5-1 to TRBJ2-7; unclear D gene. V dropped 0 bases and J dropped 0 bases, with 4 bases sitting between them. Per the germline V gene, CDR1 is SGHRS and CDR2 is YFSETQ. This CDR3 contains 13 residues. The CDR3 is CASSLDVSYEQYF. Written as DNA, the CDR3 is TGCGCCAGCAGCTTGGATGTCTCCTACGAGCAGTACTTC. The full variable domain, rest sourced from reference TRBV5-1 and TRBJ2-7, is KAGVTQTPRYLIKTRGQQVTLSCSPISGHRSVSWYQQTPGQGLQFLFEYFSETQRNKGNFPGRFSGRQFSNSRSEMNVSTLELGDSALYLCASSLDVSYEQYFGPGTRLTVT.

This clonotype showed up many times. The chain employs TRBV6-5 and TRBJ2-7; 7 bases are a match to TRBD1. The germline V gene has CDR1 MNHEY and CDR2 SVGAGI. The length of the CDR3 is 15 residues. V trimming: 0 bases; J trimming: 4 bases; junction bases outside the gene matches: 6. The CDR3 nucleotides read TGTGCCAGCAGTTACTCTCCCTCGACAGGGTACGAGCAGTACTTC. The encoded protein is CASSYSPSTGYEQYF.

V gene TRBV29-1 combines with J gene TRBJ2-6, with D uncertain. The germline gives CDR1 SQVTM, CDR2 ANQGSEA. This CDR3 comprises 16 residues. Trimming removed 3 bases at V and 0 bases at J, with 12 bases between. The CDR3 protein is CSVDPLLTSGANVLTF. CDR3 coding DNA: TGCAGCGTTGATCCACTGTTAACCTCTGGGGCCAACGTCCTGACTTTC.

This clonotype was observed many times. The CDR3 sequence is CASSQDLGAGTGETQYF. CDR3 sequence (DNA): TGCGCCAGCAGCCAAGATCTTGGGGCCGGGACAGGGGAGACCCAGTACTTC. V is TRBV4-1 and J is TRBJ2-5; 9 bases are shared with TRBD1. The junction had 10 bases not matched to a gene; V was cut back by 0 bases and J by 5 bases. From germline, CDR1 is MGHRA and CDR2 YSYEKL. There are 17 residues in the CDR3.

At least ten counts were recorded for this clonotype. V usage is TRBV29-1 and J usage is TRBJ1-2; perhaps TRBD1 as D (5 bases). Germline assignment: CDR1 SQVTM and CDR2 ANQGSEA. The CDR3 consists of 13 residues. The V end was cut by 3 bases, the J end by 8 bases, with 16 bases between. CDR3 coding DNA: TGCAGCGTTGAGGGGACGGGCGAGGAGGGCTACACCTTC. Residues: CSVEGTGEEGYTF.

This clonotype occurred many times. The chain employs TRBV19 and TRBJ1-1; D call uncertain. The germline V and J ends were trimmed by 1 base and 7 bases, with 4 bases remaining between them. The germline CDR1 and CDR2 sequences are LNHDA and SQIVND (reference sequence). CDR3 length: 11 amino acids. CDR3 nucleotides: TGTGCCAGTAGTATAGCCCTTGAAGCTTTCTTT. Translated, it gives CASSIALEAFF.

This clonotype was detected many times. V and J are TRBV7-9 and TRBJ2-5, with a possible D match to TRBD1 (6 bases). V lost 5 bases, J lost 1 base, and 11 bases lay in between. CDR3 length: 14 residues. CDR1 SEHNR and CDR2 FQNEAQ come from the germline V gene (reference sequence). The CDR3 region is CASSADRTQETQYF. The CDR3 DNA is TGTGCCAGCAGCGCCGACAGGACCCAAGAGACCCAGTACTTC.

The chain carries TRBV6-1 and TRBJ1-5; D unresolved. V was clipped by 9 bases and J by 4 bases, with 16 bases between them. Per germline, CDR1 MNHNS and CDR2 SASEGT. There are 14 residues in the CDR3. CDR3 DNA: TGTGCCAGTTCCGACACCAAGAAGAATCAGCCCCAGCATTTT. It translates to CASSDTKKNQPQHF.

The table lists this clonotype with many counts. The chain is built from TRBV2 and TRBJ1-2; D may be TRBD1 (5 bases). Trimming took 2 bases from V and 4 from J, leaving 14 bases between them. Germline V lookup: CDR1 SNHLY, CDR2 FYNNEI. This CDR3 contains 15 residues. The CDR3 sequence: CASSESAGQSYGYTF. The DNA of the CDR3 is TGTGCCAGCAGTGAATCGGCAGGGCAAAGCTATGGCTACACCTTC.

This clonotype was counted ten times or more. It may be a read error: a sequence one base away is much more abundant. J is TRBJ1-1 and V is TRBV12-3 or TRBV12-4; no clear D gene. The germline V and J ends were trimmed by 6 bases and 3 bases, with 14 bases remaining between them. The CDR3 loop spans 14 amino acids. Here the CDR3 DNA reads TGTGCCAGCAGCCTAAGCTCCATGGACACTGAAGCTTTCTTT. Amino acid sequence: CASSLSSMDTEAFF.

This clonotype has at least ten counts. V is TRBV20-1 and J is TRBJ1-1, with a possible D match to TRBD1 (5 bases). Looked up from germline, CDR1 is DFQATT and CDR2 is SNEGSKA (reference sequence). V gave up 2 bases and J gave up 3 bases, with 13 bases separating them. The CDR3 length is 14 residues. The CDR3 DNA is TGCAGTGCTAGACCGCCTTGGGGGGACACTGAAGCTTTCTTT. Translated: CSARPPWGDTEAFF.

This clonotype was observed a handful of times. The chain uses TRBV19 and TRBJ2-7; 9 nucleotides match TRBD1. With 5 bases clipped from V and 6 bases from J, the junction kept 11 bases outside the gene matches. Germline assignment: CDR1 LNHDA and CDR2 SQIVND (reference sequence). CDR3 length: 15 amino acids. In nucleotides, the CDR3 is TGTGCCAGTAGTTCCCGGGACAGGGTAATTGGCGAGCAGTACTTC. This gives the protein CASSSRDRVIGEQYF. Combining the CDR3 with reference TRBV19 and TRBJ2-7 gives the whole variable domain DGGITQSPKYLFRKEGQNVTLSCEQNLNHDAMYWYRQDPGQGLRLIYYSQIVNDFQKGDIAEGYSVSREKKESFPLTVTSAQKNPTAFYLCASSSRDRVIGEQYFGPGTRLTVT.

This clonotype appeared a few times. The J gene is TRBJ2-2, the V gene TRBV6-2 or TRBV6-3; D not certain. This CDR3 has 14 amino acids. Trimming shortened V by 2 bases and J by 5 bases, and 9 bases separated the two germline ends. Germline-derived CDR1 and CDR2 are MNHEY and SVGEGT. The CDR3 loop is CASSYGTETGELFF. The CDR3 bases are TGTGCCAGCAGTTACGGAACGGAAACCGGGGAGCTGTTTTTT.

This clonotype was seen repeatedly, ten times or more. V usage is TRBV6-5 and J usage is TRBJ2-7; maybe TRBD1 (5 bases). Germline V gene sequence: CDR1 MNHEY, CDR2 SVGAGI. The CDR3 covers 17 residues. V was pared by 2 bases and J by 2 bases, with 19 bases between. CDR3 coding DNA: TGTGCCAGCAGTTACCTCTCCCATGGGGCCGAGACCTACGAGCAGTACTTC. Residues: CASSYLSHGAETYEQYF.

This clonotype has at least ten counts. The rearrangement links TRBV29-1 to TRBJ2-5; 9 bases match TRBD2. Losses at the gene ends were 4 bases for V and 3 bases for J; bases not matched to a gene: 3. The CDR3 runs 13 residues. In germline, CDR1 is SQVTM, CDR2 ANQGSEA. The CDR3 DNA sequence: TGCAGCGTTGGAGGGACTAGCAAAGAGACCCAGTACTTC. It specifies CSVGGTSKETQYF.